This record covers a single T cell receptor beta chain. The PCR employed 60 Vbeta primers together with 13 Jbeta primers. The protocol was immunoSEQ multiplex PCR, while the TCRdb copy is restricted to in-frame clones and leaves out a portion. The table lists about 170,000 clones, almost 80% of them singletons. This record belongs to a study of cytomegalovirus exposure and HLA in healthy donors. The sequencing input was PBMCs. The source is a man aged 35 to 55 in good health and CMV-seropositive.

CDR3 sequence (DNA): TGCGCCAGCAGTGAGTCTAACTCCTACGAGCAGTACTTC. Its protein is CASSESNSYEQYF. The V call is TRBV10-1, the J call TRBJ2-7; D is unresolved. Looked up from germline, CDR1 is WNHNN and CDR2 is SYGVQD (reference sequence). CDR3 length equals 13 residues. V was shortened by 0 bases and J by 0 bases, with 3 bases between the two germline ends.